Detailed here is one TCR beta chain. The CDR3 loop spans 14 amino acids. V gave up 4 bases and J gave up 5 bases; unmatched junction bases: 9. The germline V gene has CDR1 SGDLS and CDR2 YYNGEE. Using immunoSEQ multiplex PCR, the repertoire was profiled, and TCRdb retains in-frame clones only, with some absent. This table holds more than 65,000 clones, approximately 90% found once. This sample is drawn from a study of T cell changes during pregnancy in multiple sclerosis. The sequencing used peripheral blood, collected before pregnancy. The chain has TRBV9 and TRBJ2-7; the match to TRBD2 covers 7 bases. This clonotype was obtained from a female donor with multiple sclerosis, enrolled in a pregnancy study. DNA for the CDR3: TGTGCCAGCAGCCCCAGCGGGGTTCAGGACGAGCAGTACTTC. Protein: CASSPSGVQDEQYF. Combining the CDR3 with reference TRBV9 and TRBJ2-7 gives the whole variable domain DSGVTQTPKHLITATGQRVTLRCSPRSGDLSVYWYQQSLDQGLQFLIQYYNGEERAKGNILERFSAQQFPDLHSELNLSSLELGDSALYFCASSPSGVQDEQYFGPGTRLTVT.